This T cell receptor beta chain was retrieved from a study of shared clonotypes between healthy human individuals. Study context: Each donor's CD4 naive and CD4 memory cells filled three plates apiece, CD8 naive two, and CD8 memory one. Whole-study results and caveats: Few donors limited the genetic and exposure-history diversity represented.

The CDR3 covers 13 residues. Germline loops: CDR1 SGHTA, CDR2 FQGTGA. Trimming removed 11 bases from V and 9 bases from J, with 20 bases in between. A note on this clone: Its antigen remains unknown.

CD8 cells classed as naive were CD45RO-negative and positively selected for CCR7, excluding terminally differentiated effector memory CD45RA+ cells. Data came from immunoSEQ multiplex PCR; TCRdb stores just in-frame clones and leaves some out. The table records 700,000 to 950,000 clones, 90% to 97% of them present only once. The receptor was derived from a man between 25 and 39 years old in good health. The sequencing sample was made of naive CD8+ T cells sorted from blood. The gene calls are TRBV7-3 and TRBJ2-1, with D perhaps TRBD2 (6 bases). The CDR3 DNA reads as TGTGCCGTCGGGACCACACTCGGGAGTGAGCAGTTCTTC. Its protein product is CAVGTTLGSEQFF. Together with reference TRBV7-3 and TRBJ2-1, the CDR3 gives the full variable domain: GAGVSQTPSNKVTEKGKYVELRCDPISGHTALYWYRQSLGQGPEFLIYFQGTGAADDSGLPNDRFFAVRPEGSVSTLKIQRTERGDSAVYLCAVGTTLGSEQFFGPGTRLTVL.